This T cell receptor (beta chain) appears in the sequencing data of a study of identical twins. In its sample, this clonotype was seen a few times. TCRdb passed the 5' RACE reads through MiXCR, listing each CDR3 protein once. The profile shows around 480,000 distinct CDR3 sequences, 14% of them singletons. V lost 2 bases to trimming and J lost 1 base; unmatched junction nucleotides: 6. CDR3 size: 17 residues. Germline values: CDR1 SGHRS, CDR2 YFSETQ. Separately, the same data were catalogued under a study of yellow fever vaccine responses in identical twins.

Sequenced input: CD4+ T cells sorted from blood. The sequence derives from a woman younger than 30 in good health. This rearrangement joins TRBV5-1 to TRBJ2-2, with 9 bases matching TRBD1. The DNA for the CDR3 is TGCGCCAGCAGCTTCTACCGGGGACAGGGGAACACCGGGGAGCTGTTTTTT. Translating it yields CASSFYRGQGNTGELFF.